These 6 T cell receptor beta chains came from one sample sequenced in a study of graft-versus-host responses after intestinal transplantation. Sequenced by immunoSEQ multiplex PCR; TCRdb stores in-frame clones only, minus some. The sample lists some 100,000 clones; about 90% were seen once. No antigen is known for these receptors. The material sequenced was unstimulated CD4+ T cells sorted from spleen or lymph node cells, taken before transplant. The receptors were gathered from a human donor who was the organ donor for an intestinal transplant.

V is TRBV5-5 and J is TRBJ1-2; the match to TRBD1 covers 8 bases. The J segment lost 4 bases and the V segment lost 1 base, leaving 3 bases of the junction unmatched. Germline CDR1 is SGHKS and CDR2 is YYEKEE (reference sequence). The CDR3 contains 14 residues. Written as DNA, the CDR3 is TGTGCCAGCAGCTTGTTAGGACAGGGCTATGGCTACACCTTC. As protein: CASSLLGQGYGYTF. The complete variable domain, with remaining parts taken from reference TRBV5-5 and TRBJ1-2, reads DAGVTQSPTHLIKTRGQQVTLRCSPISGHKSVSWYQQVLGQGPQFIFQYYEKEERGRGNFPDRFSARQFPNYSSELNVNALLLGDSALYLCASSLLGQGYGYTFGSGTRLTVV.

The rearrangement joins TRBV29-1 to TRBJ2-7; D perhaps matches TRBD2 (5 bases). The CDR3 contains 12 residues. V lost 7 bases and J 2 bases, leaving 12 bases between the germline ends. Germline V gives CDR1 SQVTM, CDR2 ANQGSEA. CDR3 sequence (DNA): TGCAGCGCTCTGGACGGGACCTACGAGCAGTACTTC. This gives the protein CSALDGTYEQYF.

The CDR3 bases are TGTGCCATCAGTGCAGACCCTTATAGACCCCTCCACTTT. Translation: CAISADPYRPLHF. The chain joins TRBV10-3 to TRBJ1-6; D is undetermined. There are 13 residues in the CDR3. Trimming took off 4 bases at V and 12 bases at J, with 13 bases between the two ends. Germline-derived CDR1 and CDR2 are ENHRY and SYGVKD.

CDR3 residues: CASSPHTGSTEAFF. The CDR3 nucleotides are TGTGCCAGCAGCCCACACACTGGGAGCACTGAAGCTTTCTTT. The chain carries TRBV9 and TRBJ1-1; D remains ambiguous. Trimming took 4 bases from V and 4 from J, leaving 14 bases between them. This CDR3 is 14 amino acids long. Germline values: CDR1 SGDLS, CDR2 YYNGEE. Complete variable domain (other parts from reference TRBV9 and TRBJ1-1): DSGVTQTPKHLITATGQRVTLRCSPRSGDLSVYWYQQSLDQGLQFLIQYYNGEERAKGNILERFSAQQFPDLHSELNLSSLELGDSALYFCASSPHTGSTEAFFGQGTRLTVV.

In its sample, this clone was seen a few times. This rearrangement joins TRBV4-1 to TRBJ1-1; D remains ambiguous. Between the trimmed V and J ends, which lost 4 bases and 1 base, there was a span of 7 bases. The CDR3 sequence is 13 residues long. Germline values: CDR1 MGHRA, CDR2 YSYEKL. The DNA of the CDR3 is TGCGCCAGCAGCCCTACAACGAACACTGAAGCTTTCTTT. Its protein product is CASSPTTNTEAFF.

This CDR3 is CASRLDAGQGEPQHF. The CDR3 DNA reads TGTGCCAGCAGACTCGACGCGGGACAGGGAGAGCCCCAGCATTTT. The chain couples TRBV6-1 to TRBJ1-5; 9 bases fit TRBD1. This CDR3 spans 15 amino acids. Germline V gene sequence: CDR1 MNHNS, CDR2 SASEGT. The ends lost 6 bases at V and 8 bases at J; junction bases unmatched: 11.